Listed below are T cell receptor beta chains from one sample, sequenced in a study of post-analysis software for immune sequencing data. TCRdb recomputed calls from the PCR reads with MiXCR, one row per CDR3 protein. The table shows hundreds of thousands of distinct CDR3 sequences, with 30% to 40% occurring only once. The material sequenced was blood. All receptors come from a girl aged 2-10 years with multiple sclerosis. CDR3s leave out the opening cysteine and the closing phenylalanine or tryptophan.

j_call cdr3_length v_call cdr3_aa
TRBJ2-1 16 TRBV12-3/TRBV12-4 ASSLGPSWRGGDNEQF
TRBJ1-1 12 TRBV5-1 ASSLAGKDTEAF
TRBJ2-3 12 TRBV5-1 ASSAYREGDTQY
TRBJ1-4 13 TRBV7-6 ASSLARGVAEKLF
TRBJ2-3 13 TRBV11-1 ASHSPGTSPDTQY
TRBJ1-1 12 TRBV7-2 ASSLEGAPPEAF
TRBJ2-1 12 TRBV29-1 SVLTVQITVEQF
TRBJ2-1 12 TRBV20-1 SARATGPNNEQF
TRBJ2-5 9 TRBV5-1 ASSLLETLY
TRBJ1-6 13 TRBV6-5 ASSYSSGADSPLH
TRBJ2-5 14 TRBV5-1 ASSLSGLAQQETQY
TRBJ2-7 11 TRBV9 ARFRDRDYEQY
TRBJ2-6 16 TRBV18 ASSPVGGMSSGANVLT
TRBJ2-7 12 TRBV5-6 ASSSGLNSYEQY
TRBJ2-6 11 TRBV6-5 ASSLGVANVRT
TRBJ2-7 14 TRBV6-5 ASSYRDRGETYEQY
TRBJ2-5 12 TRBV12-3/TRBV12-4 ASGWDRGSETQY
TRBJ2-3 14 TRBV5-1 ASSPSGLAGTDTQY
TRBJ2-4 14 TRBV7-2 ASSRGGVQAKNIQY
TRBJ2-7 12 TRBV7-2 ASSLGGGGYEQY
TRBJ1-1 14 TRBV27 ASSLSPFLGYTEAF
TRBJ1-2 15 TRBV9 ASSVGSSPTSGYGYT
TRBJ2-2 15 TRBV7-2 ASSPEGGGLNTGELF
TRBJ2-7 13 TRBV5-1 ASSFSGTASYEQY
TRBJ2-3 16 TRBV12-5 ASGLTPGSPPRTDAQY
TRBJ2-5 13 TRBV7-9 ASSRGTGGRETQY
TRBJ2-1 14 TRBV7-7 ASSPDRAGAYNEQF
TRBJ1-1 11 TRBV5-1 ASSTLGGTEAF
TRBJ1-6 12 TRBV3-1 ASHTGTQNSPLH
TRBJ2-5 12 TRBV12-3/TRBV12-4 ASSSGLADNEQY
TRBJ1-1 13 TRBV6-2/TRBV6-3 ASSFAGTGSTEAF
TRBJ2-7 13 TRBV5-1 ASSRRLAGAYEQY
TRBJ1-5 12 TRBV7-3 ASSFGTSNQPQH
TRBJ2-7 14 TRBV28 ASSFPGTESSYEQY
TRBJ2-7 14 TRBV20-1 SARVLAETQWGEQY
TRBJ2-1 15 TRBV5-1 ASSVRTGGSSYNEQF